Following are 20 T cell receptor beta chains from one sample sequenced in a study of patients and donors after allogeneic stem cell transplantation. Each CDR3 protein gets one entry after TCRdb re-called the RT-PCR reads with MiXCR. This table has about a million distinct CDR3 sequences, under 20% appearing once. Sequencing was performed on blood, either unsorted or a sorted T cell fraction (not recorded which). The source of these receptors is a human donor who was either an allogeneic HSCT recipient or a stem cell or donor lymphocyte infusion donor (not recorded which). It is not recorded whose cells these are; they may come from a transplant donor.

The rearrangement uses TRBV7-9 and TRBJ2-6, with D unresolved. Germline V lookup: CDR1 SEHNR, CDR2 FQNEAQ (reference sequence). The CDR3 contains 16 residues. V lost 3 bases and J 3 bases, leaving 12 bases between the germline ends. CDR3 nucleotide sequence: TGTGCCAGCAGCTTCAAGCGTCCAGATGGGGCCAACGTCCTGACTTTC. This encodes CASSFKRPDGANVLTF.

This clonotype has a handful of counts. This chain uses TRBV18 with TRBJ2-1; D is unresolved. Trimming took off 0 bases at V and 7 bases at J, with 10 bases between the two ends. The CDR3 has 14 residues. Germline CDR1 is KGHSH and CDR2 is LQKENI. The CDR3 sequence: CASSPPVDGNEQFF. The CDR3 DNA follows: TGTGCCAGCTCACCACCCGTGGACGGAAATGAGCAGTTCTTC.

This chain joins TRBV20-1 and TRBJ1-6, with 7 bases aligning to TRBD1. The germline V gene encodes CDR1 DFQATT and CDR2 SNEGSKA (reference sequence). This CDR3 is built from 16 residues. The V gene end was trimmed by 2 bases and the J gene end by 10 bases; junction bases not matched to a gene: 14. The CDR3 loop is CSARSGQGVPGSPLHF. Here the CDR3 DNA reads TGCAGTGCTAGAAGCGGCCAGGGGGTACCGGGATCACCCCTCCACTTT.

This clonotype was seen many times. The rearrangement joins TRBV12-3 or TRBV12-4 to TRBJ1-1; no definite D call. The V end was cut by 6 bases, the J end by 5 bases, with 7 bases between. CDR3 size: 11 residues. This CDR3 reads CASSQETEAFF. The CDR3 DNA reads as TGTGCCAGCAGCCAGGAGACTGAAGCTTTCTTT.

The rearrangement uses TRBV7-9 and TRBJ2-5; D gene unclear. Trimming left V 5 bases short and J 2 bases short, with 9 bases between. The CDR3 is 13 residues long. The germline V gene encodes CDR1 SEHNR and CDR2 FQNEAQ (reference sequence). The CDR3 protein is CASSTDLQETQYF. The CDR3 coding sequence is TGTGCCAGCAGCACAGACTTACAAGAGACCCAGTACTTC.

The table lists this clonotype with a few counts. This chain connects TRBV11-1 to TRBJ2-1, with 11 bases fitting TRBD2. Per the germline V gene, CDR1 is SGHAT and CDR2 is FQDESV (reference sequence). The CDR3 spans 19 residues. V shed 0 bases and J 1 base; nucleotides not matched to a gene: 8. CDR3 loop: CASSLAFSGRAVSYNEQFF. Written as DNA, the CDR3 is TGTGCCAGCAGCTTAGCGTTTAGCGGGAGGGCCGTATCCTACAATGAGCAGTTCTTC.

In regard to this clonotype: The CDR3 carries no conserved terminal phenylalanine or tryptophan, so it likely arises from a read error. This chain joins TRBV24-1 and TRBJ2-3; unclear D gene. The CDR3 has 16 amino acids. V was shortened by 0 bases and J by 2 bases, with 11 bases between the two germline ends. The germline V gene has CDR1 KGHDR and CDR2 SFDVKD. CDR3 residues: CATSDLIGDTTDTQYY. In nucleotides, the CDR3 is TGTGCCACCAGTGATTTGATAGGAGATACCACAGATACGCAGTATTAT.

In this sample, this clonotype turned up many times. V is TRBV12-3 or TRBV12-4 and J is TRBJ1-1; D is possibly TRBD1 (5 bases). Trimming removed 1 base at V and 10 bases at J, with 7 bases between. The CDR3 consists of 11 residues. The CDR3 coding sequence is TGTGCCAGCAGTTTAGTCAGGGCAGCTTTCTTT. Protein: CASSLVRAAFF.

There are a few counts of this clonotype. The gene calls are TRBV29-1 and TRBJ1-1; D is unresolved. The V and J ends lost 5 bases and 1 base respectively, with 5 bases between them. Germline V lookup: CDR1 SQVTM, CDR2 ANQGSEA. The CDR3 length is 11 residues. Here the CDR3 DNA reads TGCAGCGTTTTGAGGAACACTGAAGCTTTCTTT. Translating gives CSVLRNTEAFF.

Written as DNA, the CDR3 is TGTGCCAGCAGCTTTGGGGTTTTCGAGAATCAGCCCCAGCATTTT. It codes for CASSFGVFENQPQHF. The gene calls are TRBV5-8 and TRBJ1-5, with unresolved D. Trimming stripped 2 bases from V and 4 bases from J, with 13 bases between. The CDR3 is 15 amino acids. Germline V CDR1 and CDR2: SGHTS, YDEGEE.

This clonotype was counted only a few times. CDR3 coding DNA: TGTGCCAGCAAAACGGGACTAGGCTCCTCCACGAACACCGGGGAGCTGTTTTTT. Translating gives CASKTGLGSSTNTGELFF. V is TRBV6-1 and J is TRBJ2-2; 8 bases map to TRBD2. Germline values: CDR1 MNHNS, CDR2 SASEGT. V shed 7 bases and J 0 bases; nucleotides not matched to a gene: 13. This CDR3 has 18 residues.

This CDR3 is CASSRGEGVYNEQFF. In DNA, the CDR3 is TGTGCCAGCAGTAGAGGGGAGGGGGTCTACAATGAGCAGTTCTTC. The chain joins TRBV5-8 to TRBJ2-1; the D gene is possibly TRBD2 (7 bases). V lost 5 bases and J 3 bases, leaving 15 bases between the germline ends. Per the germline V gene, CDR1 is SGHTS and CDR2 is YDEGEE. CDR3 size: 15 residues.

This clonotype has more than one count but fewer than ten. The chain combines TRBV6-1 with TRBJ2-1, with D tentatively TRBD1 or TRBD2 (5 bases each). Trimming stripped 6 bases from V and 0 bases from J, with 15 bases between. CDR1 is MNHNS and CDR2 is SASEGT in the germline V gene. There are 16 residues in the CDR3. The CDR3 sequence is CASRPLGESSYNEQFF. The CDR3 DNA follows: TGTGCCAGCAGACCCCTAGGGGAGAGCTCCTACAATGAGCAGTTCTTC.

This clonotype was counted only a few times. The rearrangement links TRBV29-1 to TRBJ1-1, with D maybe TRBD1 (5 bases). The CDR3 has 14 amino acids. The germline V and J ends were trimmed by 7 bases and 5 bases, with 20 bases remaining between them. CDR1 is SQVTM, CDR2 ANQGSEA, per germline. Written as DNA, the CDR3 is TGCAGCGCCGGCGGAGGGACCCGGAGGACTGAAGCTTTCTTT. It specifies CSAGGGTRRTEAFF. Variable domain in full (rest from reference TRBV29-1 and TRBJ1-1): SAVISQKPSRDICQRGTSLTIQCQVDSQVTMMFWYRQQPGQSLTLIATANQGSEATYESGFVIDKFPISRPNLTFSTLTVSNMSPEDSSIYLCSAGGGTRRTEAFFGQGTRLTVV.

Only a few counts were recorded for this clonotype. The CDR3 DNA sequence: TGTGCCACCTGCCTAAGTAGGGGCGCGGGGTCCAAAAACATTCAGTACTTC. Amino acids: CATCLSRGAGSKNIQYF. The chain couples TRBV15 to TRBJ2-4, with D tentatively TRBD2 (6 bases). The CDR3 sequence is 17 residues long. Germline V gives CDR1 LNHNV, CDR2 YYDKDF (reference sequence). With 8 bases removed from V and 2 bases from J, the gap between germline ends came to 22 bases.

In this sample, this clonotype turned up a few times. The chain is built from TRBV5-6 and TRBJ2-5; D is uncertain. CDR3 length: 15 amino acids. V lost 0 bases and J lost 0, with 9 bases in between. In germline, CDR1 is SGHDT, CDR2 YYEEEE. The CDR3 spells CASSLGSRYQETQYF. CDR3 bases: TGTGCCAGCAGCTTGGGGTCCCGGTACCAAGAGACCCAGTACTTC.

This clonotype turned up a few times. The chain employs TRBV24-1 and TRBJ1-5; possible D gene TRBD1, 5 bases. The germline V gene encodes CDR1 KGHDR and CDR2 SFDVKD. Trimming pared 5 bases from V and 9 bases from J, leaving 13 bases between. The CDR3 runs to 13 residues. The CDR3 loop is CATSVTDQGPQHF. The CDR3 DNA reads as TGTGCCACCAGTGTGACAGACCAAGGGCCCCAGCATTTT.

This chain joins TRBV12-3 or TRBV12-4 and TRBJ2-5, with 10 bases aligning to TRBD2. The CDR3 is 16 amino acids. V lost 2 bases and J lost 2; bases outside the gene matches: 5. The CDR3 nucleotides are TGTGCCAGCAGTTTAAGACGGACTAGCGGACAAGAGACCCAGTACTTC. The encoded protein is CASSLRRTSGQETQYF.

The V gene is TRBV6-2 or TRBV6-3, the J gene TRBJ2-7; TRBD2 agrees at 10 bases. Germline V gene data show CDR1 as MNHEY and CDR2 as SVGEGT. CDR3 length: 15 residues. V was clipped by 4 bases and J by 4 bases; unmatched bases: 7. The CDR3 coding sequence is TGTGCCAGCAGTTCCCCCGCTAGCGGGAGATACGAGCAGTACTTC. Protein: CASSSPASGRYEQYF.

The V call is TRBV20-1, the J call TRBJ2-2; 14 nucleotides agree with TRBD2. This CDR3 contains 16 residues. V was pared by 5 bases and J by 2 bases, with 4 bases of the junction left unmatched. CDR1 and CDR2 (germline): DFQATT, SNEGSKA (reference sequence). The CDR3 region is CSAWTSGGRNTGELFF. The CDR3 region has the DNA TGCAGTGCTTGGACTAGCGGGGGGAGAAACACCGGGGAGCTGTTTTTT.